Below, 18 T cell receptor beta chains from the same sample are listed, as sequenced in a study of blood T cells in healthy people across ages (dated by TCRdb to between 2014 and 2016). Receptors were amplified or captured by 5' RACE. The instrument given in TCRdb is Illumina HiSeq 2500. A second PCR of roughly 6 to 12 cycles was run with a J-beta primer mix and a sample-barcoded 5' primer. TCRdb cleaned the public reads at Q25 with fastp, built clones with MiXCR and kept in-frame beta chains. Rows merge per CDR3 protein into single entries with the most common DNA and genes. This sample has fewer than 1 million distinct CDR3 sequences in its table, and around 43% of those were observed once. The ten most abundant clones make up roughly 19% of the sample. Sequenced input: blood. These receptors all stem from a man aged 60-69 years in good health.

The chain carries TRBV20-1 and TRBJ1-2, with 9 bases matching TRBD1. Germline V lookup: CDR1 DFQATT, CDR2 SNEGSKA (reference sequence). Losses at the gene ends were 0 bases for V and 3 bases for J; bases not matched to a gene: 8. This CDR3 has 16 amino acids. The CDR3 sequence is CSARDGTGGADYGYTF. CDR3 coding DNA: TGCAGTGCTAGAGACGGAACAGGGGGCGCAGACTATGGCTACACCTTC.

There are many counts of this clonotype. The chain carries TRBV12-3 or TRBV12-4 and TRBJ2-7, with D maybe TRBD1 (5 bases). Trimming pared 6 bases from V and 4 bases from J, leaving 7 bases between. The CDR3 covers 11 residues. DNA for the CDR3: TGTGCCAGCAGCAGGGCGTACGAGCAGTACTTC. Protein sequence: CASSRAYEQYF.

The chain is built from TRBV12-3 or TRBV12-4 and TRBJ1-1; D is possibly TRBD1 (5 bases). V was pared by 3 bases and J by 4 bases, with 9 bases between. This CDR3 has 13 residues. The CDR3 DNA follows: TGTGCCAGCAGTTTCCGGGACGGCACTGAAGCTTTCTTT. Its translation is CASSFRDGTEAFF.

This clonotype was seen a handful of times. The gene calls are TRBV5-1 and TRBJ2-1; D unclear. The CDR3 length is 15 residues. V was shortened by 4 bases and J by 7 bases, with 18 bases between the two germline ends. Per the germline V gene, CDR1 is SGHRS and CDR2 is YFSETQ. The CDR3 nucleotides read TGCGCCAGCAGCCCCCCCACCGTGGCTGGGAATGAGCAGTTCTTC. Translated: CASSPPTVAGNEQFF.

Concerning this clonotype itself: A much larger clonotype is one base distant, so this may be a read error. The chain carries TRBV20-1 and TRBJ2-7; D may be TRBD2 (5 bases). Germline V lookup: CDR1 DFQATT, CDR2 SNEGSKA (reference sequence). This CDR3 is 14 amino acids long. The V gene lost 0 bases and the J gene lost 2 bases, with 11 bases spanning the gap. CDR3 sequence (DNA): TGCAGTGCTAGAGATCTTGAGGGCACCTACGAGCAGTACTTC. It codes for CSARDLEGTYEQYF.

The J gene is TRBJ2-5, the V gene TRBV6-1; TRBD1 might be the D (6 bases). The J call may be faulty, since TRBJ2-7 better matches the DNA end. This CDR3 contains 13 residues. The germline V gene has CDR1 MNHNS and CDR2 SASEGT. This CDR3 is CASSVDSLSEQYF. The CDR3 DNA follows: TGTGCCAGCAGTGTGGACAGTCTCTCCGAGCAGTACTTC.

The V gene is TRBV7-8, the J gene TRBJ2-2, with a weak D call TRBD1 (5 bases). This CDR3 comprises 15 residues. From germline, CDR1 is SGHVS and CDR2 FQNEAQ. Trimming shortened V by 1 base and J by 5 bases, and 11 bases separated the two germline ends. The CDR3 DNA is TGTGCCAGCAGCTTAGACACAGGCTGGACCGGGGAGCTGTTTTTT. This encodes CASSLDTGWTGELFF.

The chain uses TRBV5-1 and TRBJ2-1, with D tentatively TRBD2 (6 bases). This CDR3 contains 15 residues. Germline values: CDR1 SGHRS, CDR2 YFSETQ. With 0 bases removed from V and 5 bases from J, the gap between germline ends came to 12 bases. The CDR3 loop reads CASSLDGGSHNEQFF. The CDR3, as DNA: TGCGCCAGCAGCTTGGATGGAGGGTCCCACAATGAGCAGTTCTTC.

This clonotype was picked up a small number of times. The genes are TRBV20-1 and TRBJ2-1; D assignment may be TRBD1 or TRBD2 (5 bases each). The CDR3 runs to 15 residues. The germline V gene encodes CDR1 DFQATT and CDR2 SNEGSKA (reference sequence). V was shortened by 5 bases and J by 6 bases, with 20 bases between the two germline ends. The CDR3 loop is CSAGGSHVIFNEQFF. CDR3 nucleotide sequence: TGCAGTGCTGGGGGTAGCCACGTAATATTCAATGAGCAGTTCTTC.

The chain joins TRBV3-1 to TRBJ1-1; no clear D. Germline loops: CDR1 LGHDT, CDR2 YNNKEL (reference sequence). The V end lost 4 bases, the J end lost 5 bases, and 17 bases lay between the germline ends. This CDR3 has 15 residues. The CDR3 region has the DNA TGTGCCAGCAGCCTAACTGCCGGGCGGGGTACTGAAGCTTTCTTT. Translated: CASSLTAGRGTEAFF.

The rearrangement joins TRBV20-1 to TRBJ2-7; D gene uncertain. In germline, CDR1 is DFQATT, CDR2 SNEGSKA (reference sequence). This CDR3 contains 13 residues. The V and J ends lost 0 bases and 3 bases respectively, with 9 bases between them. The CDR3 region is CSARDGLNYEQYF. CDR3 bases: TGCAGTGCTAGAGATGGCCTTAACTACGAGCAGTACTTC.

This chain joins TRBV5-1 and TRBJ2-5, with 8 positions matching TRBD2. This CDR3 comprises 17 residues. Trimming took 4 bases from V and 2 from J; bases not matched to a gene: 13. The germline V gene has CDR1 SGHRS and CDR2 YFSETQ. DNA for the CDR3: TGCGCCAGCAGCCCTGGACTAGCCTCTGATAAGCAAGAGACCCAGTACTTC. Its translation is CASSPGLASDKQETQYF.

Notes on this clonotype: An end of the junction differs from the germline gene, which may be a read error. The chain carries TRBV9 and TRBJ2-3; 7 nucleotides align to TRBD2. Germline V lookup: CDR1 SGDLS, CDR2 YYNGEE. CDR3 length equals 11 residues. The CDR3 sequence is CASSGGGTRYF. The CDR3 DNA reads as TGTGCCAGCAGCGGCGGGGGTACGCGGTATTTT.

A few counts support this clonotype. The chain carries TRBV4-3 and TRBJ2-1; TRBD1 is a possible D gene (6 bases). The CDR3 sequence is 16 residues long. CDR1 is LGHNA and CDR2 is YSLEER in the germline V gene. Trimming shortened V by 4 bases and J by 4 bases, and 17 bases separated the two germline ends. CDR3 sequence: CASSRSRTEPYNEQFF. CDR3 coding DNA: TGCGCCAGCAGCCGATCCCGGACAGAGCCTTACAATGAGCAGTTCTTC.

The rearrangement joins TRBV6-6 to TRBJ2-7; 7 bases are shared with TRBD1. This CDR3 contains 14 residues. Germline V gene lookup returns CDR1 MNHNY and CDR2 SVGAGI (reference sequence). V dropped 2 bases and J dropped 4; count of bases not matched to a gene: 5. The CDR3 reads CASSYGQGEYEQYF. The DNA for the CDR3 is TGTGCCAGCAGTTACGGTCAGGGGGAGTACGAGCAGTACTTC.

This clonotype occurred once. V is TRBV3-1 and J is TRBJ2-7; 7 bases are shared with TRBD1. With 10 bases clipped from V and 2 bases from J, the junction kept 8 bases outside the gene matches. The CDR3 runs 13 residues. Per the germline V gene, CDR1 is LGHDT and CDR2 is YNNKEL (reference sequence). This CDR3 reads CAISQDRAYEQYF. The CDR3 DNA reads TGTGCCATCAGTCAAGACAGGGCCTACGAGCAGTACTTC.

To note about this clonotype: At one boundary the junction diverges from the germline segment, which might be a read error. This chain uses TRBV5-5 with TRBJ1-3; 9 bases map to TRBD1. Germline lookup yields CDR1 SGHKS and CDR2 YYEKEE (reference sequence). CDR3 length: 18 residues. The CDR3 here is CASSLIQGADFSGNTIYF. In nucleotides, the CDR3 is TGTGCCAGCAGTCTAATACAGGGGGCTGACTTCTCTGGGAACACCATATATTTT.

The chain is built from TRBV6-1 and TRBJ2-1, with D perhaps TRBD2 (5 bases). The CDR3 contains 15 residues. The germline V gene has CDR1 MNHNS and CDR2 SASEGT. Trimming shortened V by 8 bases and J by 13 bases, and 27 bases separated the two germline ends. DNA for the CDR3: TGTGCCAGCTCTAGCCTACGGGGATTACAAGAGACCCAGTTCTTC. This codes for CASSSLRGLQETQFF.